Included here is one TCR beta chain sequence, with context. What it recognizes is unknown. The protocol was immunoSEQ multiplex PCR, while the TCRdb copy is restricted to in-frame clones and leaves out a portion. The sample yields about 150,000 clones, 85% to 95% seen once. The sample is drawn from a study of T cell responses to AZD1222 COVID-19 vaccine. Looking at the study overall: Whether given at about 4 or about 12 weeks, second doses were pooled. Overall study findings and caveats: Vaccine-associated CD4 TCRs ranged over spike, dominating at 160-218 and 743-854. Every sample of the repertoires postdated the peak T cell response. Reportedly, close to half of spike-specific TCRs are directed against unmutated variant regions.

This CDR3 region has 13 residues. V lost 1 base, J lost 4 bases, and 7 bases lay in between. Germline CDR1 SGHNT, CDR2 YENEEA. The TCR sequence derives from an adult in good health. V and J are TRBV11-3 and TRBJ2-5; D unclear. This specimen was peripheral blood, taken on day 0 of AZD1222 vaccination. DNA of the CDR3: TGTGCCAGCAGCTTAGCGCTCCGAGAGACCCAGTACTTC. Its protein product is CASSLALRETQYF.